Below, 6 T cell receptor beta chains from the same sample are listed, as sequenced in a study of cytomegalovirus exposure and HLA in healthy donors. Profiled with immunoSEQ multiplex PCR; TCRdb holds only in-frame clones, not every one. This sample has 150,000 to 200,000 clones, with roughly 80% found just once. Sequenced: PBMCs. Receptors originate from a man aged 18-30 years in good health and CMV-seropositive.

This rearrangement joins TRBV7-9 to TRBJ1-5; D is undetermined. The CDR3 spans 14 residues. The V gene lost 5 bases and the J gene lost 6 bases, with 14 bases spanning the gap. Germline assignment: CDR1 SEHNR and CDR2 FQNEAQ (reference sequence). The CDR3 sequence is CASSADGRSQPQHF. CDR3 sequence (DNA): TGTGCCAGCAGCGCGGACGGGAGAAGTCAGCCCCAGCATTTT.

This clone was detected a few times. The CDR3 region is CASSYTDRDEQYF. CDR3 sequence (DNA): TGTGCCAGCAGTTACACAGACAGGGACGAGCAGTACTTC. The V and J genes are TRBV6-6 and TRBJ2-7; 7 bases fit TRBD1. This CDR3 region has 13 residues. V was pared by 2 bases and J by 5 bases, with 3 bases of the junction left unmatched. The germline gives CDR1 MNHNY, CDR2 SVGAGI (reference sequence).

The chain has TRBV28 and TRBJ1-4; no definite D call. V was shortened by 0 bases and J by 3 bases, with 5 bases between the two germline ends. Looked up from germline, CDR1 is MDHEN and CDR2 is SYDVKM. The CDR3 length is 14 residues. Written as DNA, the CDR3 is TGTGCCAGCAGTTTATGGGCAGCTAATGAAAAACTGTTTTTT. Translated, it gives CASSLWAANEKLFF.

The chain employs TRBV7-2 and TRBJ1-2; 10 bases fit TRBD1. Unmatched junction bases numbered 8, after V lost 5 bases and J lost 8 bases. From germline, CDR1 is SGHTA and CDR2 FQGNSA. The CDR3 is 14 residues long. CDR3 nucleotides: TGTGCCAGCAGCCCCCGGGGGGACAGGGGAGGCTACACCTTC. It translates to CASSPRGDRGGYTF.

The chain links TRBV6-1 to TRBJ1-1; D uncertain. Germline V gene sequence: CDR1 MNHNS, CDR2 SASEGT. V was pared by 3 bases and J by 5 bases, with 16 bases between. This CDR3 has 15 residues. CDR3 residues: CASSDNRVLRTEAFF. CDR3 bases: TGTGCCAGCAGTGACAATCGAGTACTTCGGACTGAAGCTTTCTTT.

The chain carries TRBV10-3 and TRBJ2-5; 7 nucleotides align to TRBD1. The CDR3 has 15 residues. J was trimmed by 2 bases and V by 1 base; bases with no gene match: 4. Germline loops: CDR1 ENHRY, CDR2 SYGVKD. The CDR3 nucleotides are TGTGCCATCAGTGAGTTAGGGGGCCAACAAGAGACCCAGTACTTC. The encoded protein is CAISELGGQQETQYF.